The clone carrying this TCR beta chain was picked up a small number of times. What it binds is unknown. TCRdb called the 5' RACE reads again in MiXCR, with one record for every CDR3 protein. The table has about 200,000 distinct CDR3 sequences, around 17% seen once. This specimen belongs to a study of T-cell memory formation after mild COVID-19. The wider study: Clustering of TCRs was largely donor specific.

General study points: Clones that shrank (day 15 to 85) were balanced CD4/CD8, whereas later expanders leaned CD4+. The CD4+ clones that contracted clustered mainly within CM and EM, and the CD8+ clones concentrated in EMRA.

V was cut by 0 bases and J by 9 bases, with 0 bases left in between. The CDR3 covers 10 residues. The chain is built from TRBV12-3 or TRBV12-4 and TRBJ2-1, with unresolved D. The clonotype comes from an adult woman who had mild COVID-19 (a few samples of this study predate the infection). Cell type and time point are not known. The sequenced sample was PBMCs or a T cell subset sorted from them (not recorded which). CDR3: CASSLAEQFF. DNA for the CDR3: TGTGCCAGCAGTTTAGCTGAGCAGTTCTTC.